This TCR beta chain was profiled in a study of blood T cells in healthy people across ages. Points from the study as a whole: When one million T cells were used, diversity estimates were thought to be underestimates.

Every donor contributed roughly 10 milliliters of peripheral blood by blood draw. The total RNA that was extracted per sample amounted to at least 5.5 micrograms. The authors ran a second PCR of about 6 to 12 cycles using a sample-barcoded 5' primer and a J-beta primer mix. Tagging of each cDNA molecule was performed by a template-switch adaptor with 12 random nucleotides. TCRdb passed the 5' RACE reads through MiXCR, listing each CDR3 protein once. In the table there are hundreds of thousands of distinct CDR3 sequences, around 49% of which are singletons. This clonotype showed up just a few times. Its antigen is not identified. CDR1 and CDR2 from the germline V gene are SGHTA and FQGNSA. The CDR3 is made up of 16 amino acids. The germline V and J ends were trimmed by 1 base and 3 bases, with 13 bases remaining between them.

The chain has TRBV7-2 and TRBJ2-1; D tentatively fits TRBD1 or TRBD2 (5 bases each). The TCR sequence derives from a man aged 25-45 years in good health. Sequencing input: blood. The chain's CDR3 is CASSLVHGANYNEQFF. For the CDR3, the DNA is TGTGCCAGCAGCTTAGTGCACGGGGCCAACTACAATGAGCAGTTCTTC.